Detailed here is one TCR beta chain. Antigen specificity is unknown. The data were obtained in a study of T-cell reconstitution after alpha-beta-depleted transplantation in children. The TCRbeta library incorporated unique molecular identifiers. TCRdb itself ran the PCR reads through MiXCR, one entry per CDR3 protein. The profile shows over 400,000 distinct CDR3 sequences, roughly 44% of them singletons. Study conclusions and caveats: Two months or so post-transplant, alpha-beta T cells reportedly derived from several hundred expanded graft clones. Day-60 TCRbeta diversity that was high in some patients was derived from surviving recipient T cells and thymic progenitors.

The germline V gene encodes CDR1 SNHLY and CDR2 FYNNEI. V was clipped by 5 bases and J by 7 bases; unmatched bases: 7. This CDR3 spans 15 amino acids. The sample was PBMCs, taken before TCRalphabeta/CD19-depleted stem cell transplant. This clonotype originated in a girl aged 2 to 9 with aplastic anemia, due to receive a stem cell transplant. The chain recombines TRBV2 with TRBJ2-1; 11 nucleotides match TRBD2. The chain's CDR3 is CASSRGTSGWNEQFF. CDR3 coding DNA: TGTGCCAGCAGTCGCGGGACTAGCGGATGGAATGAGCAGTTCTTC.